These T cell receptor beta chains were read from a single sample in a study of early T cells in non-severe SARS-CoV-2 infection. Each CDR3 protein gets one entry after TCRdb re-called the 5' RACE reads with MiXCR. Among 60,000 or so distinct CDR3 sequences, around 9.7% were seen once, and the ten largest hold around 21%. The sequencing sample was made of whole blood. These receptors all come from an adult who was a healthcare worker with PCR-confirmed SARS-CoV-2 infection or an uninfected control (not recorded which). Both conserved end residues are part of each CDR3. D genes are given only for firm matches. Expanded clones are given a class, and other clones once, few, many or no size at all.

d_call clone_size j_call v_call cdr3_aa cdr3_nt
. few TRBJ2-5 TRBV7-6 CASSLPLQKTQYF TGTGCCAGCAGCTTACCCCTCCAGAAGACCCAGTACTTC
. few TRBJ1-1 TRBV18 CASSLGQENTEAFF TGTGCCAGCTCCCTCGGGCAGGAAAACACTGAAGCTTTCTTT
. . TRBJ1-6 TRBV6-2/TRBV6-3 CASKVGNNSPLHF TGTGCCAGCAAGGTGGGGAATAATTCACCCCTCCACTTT
TRBD2 many TRBJ2-1 TRBV5-8 CASSVGTSGLNEQFF TGTGCCAGCAGCGTCGGGACTAGCGGACTTAATGAGCAGTTCTTC
TRBD1 few TRBJ2-4 TRBV12-3/TRBV12-4 CASNPGQGANIQYF TGTGCCAGCAATCCGGGACAGGGGGCGAACATTCAGTACTTC
. . TRBJ2-3 TRBV7-9 CASSPSRTTTDTQYF TGTGCCAGCAGCCCGAGTAGGACCACCACAGATACGCAGTATTTT
TRBD2 few TRBJ2-2 TRBV7-3 CASSTTSAGELFF TGTGCCAGCAGCACAACTAGCGCCGGGGAGCTGTTTTTT
. many TRBJ2-3 TRBV20-1 CSARPPPYTDTQYF TGCAGTGCTAGACCACCTCCGTACACAGATACGCAGTATTTT
TRBD1 few TRBJ1-2 TRBV12-3/TRBV12-4 CASSIAGQLYGYTF TGTGCCAGCAGTATAGCGGGACAGCTCTATGGCTACACCTTC
. many TRBJ1-3 TRBV4-1 CASSQVFLSGNTIYF TGCGCCAGCAGCCAAGTCTTCCTCTCTGGAAACACCATATATTTT
TRBD2 many TRBJ2-1 TRBV9 CASSVDGLAKGNEQFF TGTGCCAGCAGCGTAGACGGACTAGCAAAGGGCAATGAGCAGTTCTTC
. many TRBJ2-3 TRBV11-3 CASSLYDGNTDTQYF TGTGCCAGCAGCTTATATGACGGAAACACAGATACGCAGTATTTT
. many TRBJ2-1 TRBV18 CASSPKAGGYEQFF TGTGCCAGCTCACCAAAGGCAGGCGGGTATGAGCAGTTCTTC
. many TRBJ2-3 TRBV20-1 CSAIVGPSDTQYF TGCAGTGCAATAGTAGGCCCAAGCGATACGCAGTATTTT
. . TRBJ1-2 TRBV4-1 CASSQDLMGDAGYGYTF TGCGCCAGCAGCCAAGATCTGATGGGGGACGCCGGCTATGGCTACACCTTC
TRBD1 . TRBJ2-5 TRBV20-1 CSARPGTGQETQYF TGCAGTGCTCGTCCCGGGACAGGGCAAGAGACCCAGTACTTC
. few TRBJ2-2 TRBV6-6 CASRLATNTGELFF TGTGCCAGCCGACTTGCTACTAACACCGGGGAGCTGTTTTTT
. many TRBJ2-5 TRBV12-3/TRBV12-4 CASSLSRAETQYF TGTGCCAGCAGTTTGAGTAGGGCAGAGACCCAGTACTTC
. many TRBJ2-1 TRBV7-9 CASSFGLDHDNEQFF TGTGCCAGCAGCTTCGGTCTAGATCATGACAATGAGCAGTTCTTC
TRBD2 . TRBJ2-5 TRBV4-2 CASSLNPASGGLQETQYF TGTGCCAGCAGCCTAAATCCTGCCAGCGGGGGACTCCAAGAGACCCAGTACTTC
. few TRBJ2-5 TRBV24-1 CATSLGETQYF TGTGCCACCAGCTTGGGGGAGACCCAGTACTTC
. many TRBJ2-7 TRBV12-3/TRBV12-4 CASSFHRTYEQYF TGTGCCAGCAGTTTTCACAGAACCTACGAGCAGTACTTC
. many TRBJ2-3 TRBV7-9 CATQPSDTQYF TGTGCCACCCAACCCTCGGATACGCAGTATTTT
TRBD2 few TRBJ2-1 TRBV10-1 CASSVGSGGRNEQFF TGCGCCAGCAGTGTGGGTAGCGGGGGCCGCAATGAGCAGTTCTTC
. few TRBJ2-7 TRBV7-9 CASSLGRVNEQYF TGTGCCAGCAGCTTAGGCAGGGTCAACGAGCAGTACTTC
TRBD2 many TRBJ2-5 TRBV10-3 CAISPSRGGKETQYF TGTGCCATCAGTCCCTCACGGGGGGGCAAAGAGACCCAGTACTTC
TRBD2 many TRBJ2-7 TRBV6-2/TRBV6-3 CASAAGGEQYF TGTGCCAGCGCGGCGGGGGGAGAGCAGTACTTC
. many TRBJ1-4 TRBV12-3/TRBV12-4 CASSPRDGLNEKLFF TGTGCCAGCAGCCCACGGGACGGGCTAAATGAAAAACTGTTTTTT
TRBD1 . TRBJ1-2 TRBV4-2 CASSQDLGTGGFRGYTF TGTGCCAGCAGCCAAGATCTGGGGACAGGGGGCTTCCGCGGCTACACCTTC
. many TRBJ1-6 TRBV12-3/TRBV12-4 CASSLLAHSPLHF TGTGCCAGCAGTTTATTGGCCCATTCACCCCTCCACTTT
TRBD1 many TRBJ1-2 TRBV10-2 CASRRTGGDGSYGYTF TGCGCCAGCAGACGGACAGGGGGCGATGGGAGCTATGGCTACACCTTC
. . TRBJ2-1 TRBV7-9 CASSFSSGGAQVNEQFF TGTGCCAGCAGCTTCTCCTCTGGGGGGGCCCAGGTCAATGAGCAGTTCTTC
TRBD2 few TRBJ2-1 TRBV7-9 CASSLTGGPYNEQFF TGTGCCAGCAGCTTAACGGGGGGACCCTACAATGAGCAGTTCTTC
. many TRBJ1-2 TRBV20-1 CSASTANYGYTF TGCAGTGCTAGTACAGCAAACTATGGCTACACCTTC
. many TRBJ1-2 TRBV20-1 CSPGQANYGYTF TGCAGTCCAGGGCAGGCTAACTATGGCTACACCTTC
. many TRBJ2-5 TRBV18 CASSPRGQETQYF TGTGCCAGCTCACCGAGGGGACAAGAGACCCAGTACTTC
. few TRBJ2-3 TRBV12-3/TRBV12-4 CASSQMTGDTQYF TGTGCCAGCAGCCAGATGACGGGGGATACGCAGTATTTT
TRBD2 few TRBJ2-3 TRBV6-5 CASSPPWSSGGHQYF TGTGCCAGCAGCCCCCCTTGGTCTAGCGGCGGGCATCAGTATTTT
TRBD2 few TRBJ2-1 TRBV5-8 CASSLSGGNYNEQFF TGTGCCAGCAGCTTAAGCGGGGGGAACTACAATGAGCAGTTCTTC
. . TRBJ2-1 TRBV2 CATRGLYNEQFF TGTGCCACGCGGGGATTATACAATGAGCAGTTCTTC
. many TRBJ2-2 TRBV18 CASSPGRANTGELFF TGTGCCAGCTCACCCGGCCGGGCGAACACCGGGGAGCTGTTTTTT
. many TRBJ2-3 TRBV7-2 CASSLLSRGDTQYF TGTGCCAGCAGCTTACTAAGCCGAGGGGATACGCAGTATTTT
TRBD2 few TRBJ2-3 TRBV30 CAYSGGDTDTQYF TGTGCCTACAGCGGGGGGGACACAGATACGCAGTATTTT
. many TRBJ2-6 TRBV4-1 CASSPYPGANVLTF TGCGCCAGCAGCCCGTATCCCGGGGCCAACGTCCTGACTTTC
TRBD2 many TRBJ2-5 TRBV29-1 CSLRTSWETQYF TGCAGCCTTCGGACTAGCTGGGAGACCCAGTACTTC
TRBD2 few TRBJ2-3 TRBV2 CASSEGGLAGFSRTDTQYF TGTGCCAGCAGTGAAGGGGGACTAGCGGGGTTTTCTCGCACAGATACGCAGTATTTT
. . TRBJ2-7 TRBV5-4 CASSLEGSGSYEQYF TGTGCCAGCAGCTTGGAGGGTAGCGGATCCTACGAGCAGTACTTC